This T cell receptor (beta chain) originates from a study of blood T cell repertoires in COVID-19. This clone was recorded once. Method: immunoSEQ multiplex PCR; TCRdb's copy keeps in-frame clones and lacks some. The data contain 250,000 to 350,000 clones, 70% to 90% of them singletons. Unmatched junction bases numbered 9, after V lost 4 bases and J lost 5 bases. The germline V gene encodes CDR1 SGHAT and CDR2 FQNNGV. This CDR3 region has 15 residues. The sample comprised PBMCs or T cells enriched from blood (not recorded which). The TCR comes from a woman aged 25 to 39 who had recovered from COVID-19. The gene calls are TRBV11-2 and TRBJ1-2, with 8 bases fitting TRBD1. The CDR3 sequence is CASSSMQGARYGYTF. CDR3 bases: TGTGCCAGCAGCTCTATGCAGGGGGCGAGGTATGGCTACACCTTC.